This T cell receptor (beta chain) was recovered during a study of a mutant IDH1 vaccine in newly diagnosed glioma. Study information: Pretreatment consisted of radiotherapy, temozolomide, or both, with most receiving both. At week 35 came visit V12, and visit V13 followed at week 47.

Concerning this clone: As yet, its antigen is unknown.

This sample's time point: week 47, end of study. Alongside topical imiquimod, each dose of vaccine comprised 300 ug of mutant IDH1 20-mer peptide. There were new WHO grade 3 or 4 astrocytomas in the donors, and these were IDH1-mutant and ATRX-lost. Assay used: immunoSEQ multiplex PCR; TCRdb lists only in-frame clones, some missing. The profile shows some 25,000 clones, over 80% of them singletons. The V end was cut by 3 bases, the J end by 4 bases, with 10 bases between. CDR3 size: 13 residues. The germline gives CDR1 MNHEY, CDR2 SMNVEV (reference sequence). This sequence originates from a man in his forties with glioma. Some clones in this sample may be carry-over from other donors' samples. The sequences come from PBMCs, collected from a glioma patient whose treatment included an IDH1 peptide vaccine. The chain has TRBV27 and TRBJ2-7; D might be TRBD2 (7 bases). The CDR3 loop is CASSFGGQYEQYF. DNA for the CDR3: TGTGCCAGCAGTTTCGGGGGGCAATACGAGCAGTACTTC.